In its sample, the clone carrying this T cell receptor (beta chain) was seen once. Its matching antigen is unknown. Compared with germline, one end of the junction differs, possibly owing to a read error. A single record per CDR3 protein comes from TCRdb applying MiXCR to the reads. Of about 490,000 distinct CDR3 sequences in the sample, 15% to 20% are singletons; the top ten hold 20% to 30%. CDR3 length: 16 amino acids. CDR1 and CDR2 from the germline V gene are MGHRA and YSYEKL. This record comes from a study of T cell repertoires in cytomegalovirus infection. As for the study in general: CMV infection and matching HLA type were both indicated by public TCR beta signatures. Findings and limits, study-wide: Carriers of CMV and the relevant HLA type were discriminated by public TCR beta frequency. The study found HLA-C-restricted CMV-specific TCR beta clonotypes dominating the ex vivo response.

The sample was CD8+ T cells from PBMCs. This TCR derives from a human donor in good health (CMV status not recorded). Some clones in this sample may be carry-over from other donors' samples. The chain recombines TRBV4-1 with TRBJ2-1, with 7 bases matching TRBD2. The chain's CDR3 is CASSPRLAVAYNDQFF. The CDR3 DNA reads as TGCGCCAGCAGCCCCCGGCTAGCGGTAGCCTACAATGATCAGTTCTTC.